The next 20 T cell receptor beta chains were all read from a single sample in a study of shared clonotypes between healthy human individuals (TCRdb year 2020). The method was the immunoSEQ multiplex PCR assay. TCRdb took this table from immuneACCESS and kept in-frame rearrangements with V and J called. Such tables lack part of the clones; where checked against another copy, unresolved V genes explain under half of the gap, and the rest is unexplained. This sample has 450,000 or so clones in its table, and 70% to 80% of those were observed once. Around 12% of the sample is in the top ten clones. The material sequenced was PBMCs. Source of these receptors: a woman aged 40 to 50 in good health. Some clones in this sample may be carry-over from other donors' samples.

This chain uses TRBV27 with TRBJ2-1; perhaps D is TRBD1 or TRBD2 (5 bases each). Trimming stripped 8 bases from V and 8 bases from J, with 13 bases between. Germline CDR1 is MNHEY and CDR2 is SMNVEV (reference sequence). CDR3 length: 12 residues. The CDR3 reads CASGYGTHEQFF. CDR3 DNA sequence: TGTGCCAGCGGGTACGGGACCCATGAGCAGTTCTTC.

This clone was seen a few times. Other nucleotide sequences in the sample specify the same CDR3. The chain has TRBV28 and TRBJ2-7, with D perhaps TRBD1 (6 bases). The CDR3 consists of 14 residues. Germline V lookup: CDR1 MDHEN, CDR2 SYDVKM. Trimming shortened V by 7 bases and J by 1 base, and 14 bases separated the two germline ends. CDR3 in DNA: TGTGCCAGCACCCCGGACAGAACTTCCTACGAGCAGTACTTC. This encodes CASTPDRTSYEQYF.

This clone was recorded only once. This chain uses TRBV5-6 with TRBJ2-1; TRBD2 aligns across 10 bases. The V and J ends lost 0 bases and 4 bases, in that order; junction bases with no gene match: 7. CDR1 is SGHDT and CDR2 is YYEEEE in the germline V gene. CDR3 length: 17 residues. In DNA, the CDR3 is TGTGCCAGCAGCTTGGGGCCAACTAGCGGGGATTACAATGAGCAGTTCTTC. Its translation is CASSLGPTSGDYNEQFF.

The chain carries TRBV18 and TRBJ2-5; D might be TRBD1 (5 bases). This CDR3 has 15 residues. V lost 3 bases and J 3 bases, leaving 14 bases between the germline ends. In germline, CDR1 is KGHSH, CDR2 LQKENI. The CDR3, as DNA: TGTGCCAGCTCACCGAGTAAGACAGCCAAAGAGACCCAGTACTTC. Amino acids: CASSPSKTAKETQYF.

The chain employs TRBV10-3 and TRBJ1-2; TRBD1 matches 8 bases. The CDR3 length is 14 residues. V was clipped by 3 bases and J by 7 bases; unmatched bases: 7. The germline V gene has CDR1 ENHRY and CDR2 SYGVKD. The CDR3 bases are TGTGCCATCAGTGAACGTGGACAGGGACGTGGCTACACCTTC. Its translation: CAISERGQGRGYTF.

The chain recombines TRBV18 with TRBJ2-7, with D tentatively TRBD1 (5 bases). Per the germline V gene, CDR1 is KGHSH and CDR2 is LQKENI. Trimming stripped 2 bases from V and 2 bases from J, with 10 bases between. The CDR3 consists of 14 residues. The CDR3 loop reads CASSPETVPYEQYF. The CDR3 DNA sequence: TGTGCCAGCTCACCAGAGACAGTTCCCTACGAGCAGTACTTC. Drawing the rest from reference TRBV18 and TRBJ2-7, the complete variable domain is NAGVMQNPRHLVRRRGQEARLRCSPMKGHSHVYWYRQLPEEGLKFMVYLQKENIIDESGMPKERFSAEFPKEGPSILRIQQVVRGDSAAYFCASSPETVPYEQYFGPGTRLTVT.

The chain couples TRBV7-2 to TRBJ2-2; 8 nucleotides agree with TRBD1. The germline gives CDR1 SGHTA, CDR2 FQGNSA. With V trimmed by 5 bases and J by 4 bases, 12 bases remained unmatched. The CDR3 contains 17 residues. Here the CDR3 DNA reads TGTGCCAGCAGCAAGGGGCCGGTCAGGGGGCTCACCGGGGAGCTGTTTTTT. Protein product: CASSKGPVRGLTGELFF.

A note on this clone: This may arise from a read error, as a much more abundant clone is one base away. Additional DNA sequences in this sample encode the identical CDR3. The J gene is TRBJ2-7, the V gene TRBV4-1; D gene unclear. V was clipped by 1 base and J by 6 bases, with 10 bases between them. Germline lookup yields CDR1 MGHRA and CDR2 YSYEKL. The CDR3 spans 13 residues. CDR3 sequence: CASSQGSGGEQYF. The CDR3 DNA sequence: TGCGCCAGCAGCCAAGGGTCTGGTGGCGAGCAGTACTTC.

CDR3 bases: TGTGCCAGCAGCTTAGAACCGAGAGGGACCCAGTACTTC. Amino acids: CASSLEPRGTQYF. The chain has TRBV7-2 and TRBJ2-5; D gene uncertain. Germline CDR1 and CDR2: SGHTA and FQGNSA. V dropped 1 base and J dropped 7 bases, with 10 bases sitting between them. The CDR3 is 13 residues long.

The rearrangement uses TRBV27 and TRBJ1-2, with a tentative D call TRBD1 (5 bases). Germline V lookup: CDR1 MNHEY, CDR2 SMNVEV (reference sequence). Trimming took 5 bases from V and 6 from J, leaving 16 bases between them. The CDR3 spans 14 residues. This CDR3 is CASSTRVSVDGYTF. CDR3 nucleotide sequence: TGTGCCAGCAGTACCAGGGTGTCGGTTGATGGCTACACCTTC.

This chain uses TRBV4-3 with TRBJ2-2, with TRBD1 identical over 7 bases. The CDR3 length is 15 residues. The V gene end was trimmed by 4 bases and the J gene end by 2 bases; junction bases not matched to a gene: 4. The germline gives CDR1 LGHNA, CDR2 YSLEER. Written as DNA, the CDR3 is TGCGCCAGCAGCCGGGACAGAACTAACACCGGGGAGCTGTTTTTT. This sequence encodes CASSRDRTNTGELFF.

This clone was observed a handful of times. The chain couples TRBV27 to TRBJ2-1; 9 nucleotides line up with TRBD2. Trimming removed 8 bases from V and 3 bases from J; junction bases left unmatched: 5. The CDR3 contains 14 residues. In germline, CDR1 is MNHEY, CDR2 SMNVEV (reference sequence). As DNA, the CDR3 is TGTGCCAGCGGGGGACTAGCACACTACAATGAGCAGTTCTTC. It yields the protein CASGGLAHYNEQFF.

This clone was counted a few times. The chain joins TRBV6-6 to TRBJ1-2; D remains ambiguous. Germline assignment: CDR1 MNHNY and CDR2 SVGAGI (reference sequence). V shed 4 bases and J shed 8 bases, with 8 bases lying between them. The CDR3 is made up of 11 amino acids. The CDR3 DNA is TGTGCCAGCAGTTCTCCGCCGGGCTACACCTTC. Translated: CASSSPPGYTF.

The V and J genes are TRBV28 and TRBJ1-2; TRBD1 might be the D (6 bases). Germline values: CDR1 MDHEN, CDR2 SYDVKM. The CDR3 length is 16 residues. The V end lost 5 bases, the J end lost 4 bases, and 20 bases lay between the germline ends. The CDR3 region has the DNA TGTGCCAGCAGTACCCGGACAGAGAAAAATGCCTATGGCTACACCTTC. Protein sequence: CASSTRTEKNAYGYTF.

V and J are TRBV27 and TRBJ2-1; D not certain. V lost 4 bases and J lost 8, with 9 bases in between. Germline V gene data show CDR1 as MNHEY and CDR2 as SMNVEV (reference sequence). The CDR3 length is 12 residues. The chain's CDR3 is CASSSPSYEQFF. The CDR3, as DNA: TGTGCCAGCAGTTCGCCTAGTTATGAGCAGTTCTTC.

The rearrangement joins TRBV14 to TRBJ2-1, with 10 bases lining up with TRBD1. From germline, CDR1 is SGHDN and CDR2 FVKESK. The CDR3 has 16 amino acids. J was trimmed by 6 bases and V by 4 bases; bases with no gene match: 9. The chain's CDR3 is CASSPIDRGPPNEQFF. CDR3 sequence (DNA): TGTGCCAGCAGCCCCATTGACAGGGGGCCCCCCAATGAGCAGTTCTTC.

This chain uses TRBV4-1 with TRBJ2-7, with D hard to call. Deletions cut 2 bases from V and 5 bases from J, with 10 bases between. The CDR3 is 13 amino acids. The germline V gene has CDR1 MGHRA and CDR2 YSYEKL. CDR3 nucleotides: TGCGCCAGCAGCCAACTGATTCGGGACGAGCAGTACTTC. Amino acid sequence: CASSQLIRDEQYF.

This rearrangement joins TRBV27 to TRBJ2-1; TRBD2 agrees at 9 bases. CDR3 length: 20 residues. The V gene end was trimmed by 4 bases and the J gene end by 5 bases; junction bases not matched to a gene: 21. Germline CDR1 and CDR2: MNHEY and SMNVEV (reference sequence). The CDR3 here is CASSSKEGRGGVTLHNEQFF. CDR3 bases: TGTGCCAGCAGTTCGAAAGAGGGCCGCGGGGGGGTGACCCTTCACAATGAGCAGTTCTTC.

This chain links TRBV10-3 with TRBJ2-1; D remains unclear. V was cut by 0 bases and J by 0 bases, with 9 bases left in between. Germline values: CDR1 ENHRY, CDR2 SYGVKD. CDR3 size: 16 residues. The CDR3 spells CAISESISASYNEQFF. CDR3 in DNA: TGTGCCATCAGTGAGTCGATATCGGCCTCCTACAATGAGCAGTTCTTC.

The V gene is TRBV28, the J gene TRBJ2-2; 9 bases map to TRBD1. The CDR3 loop spans 16 amino acids. CDR1 and CDR2 (germline): MDHEN, SYDVKM. Losses at the gene ends were 6 bases for V and 4 bases for J; bases not matched to a gene: 9. DNA for the CDR3: TGTGCCAGCAGCCGTTACGGGACAGGGAGCACCGGGGAGCTGTTTTTT. Residues: CASSRYGTGSTGELFF.